This TCR beta chain was captured in a study of blood T cell repertoires in COVID-19. As for the study in general: Sources were T cells, B-cell-depleted T cells, or PBMCs; the material itself was cDNA or gDNA.

Measured with immunoSEQ multiplex PCR; TCRdb has only the in-frame clones, and not every one. Altogether 20,000 to 30,000 clones are present, roughly 70% being singletons, with the ten largest covering about 7.3%. Input material: peripheral blood. The clonotype originates from a man aged 55 to 70 with active or convalescent COVID-19.

CDR3 protein: CASSPNRQGNNSPLHF. CDR3 sequence (DNA): TGTGCCAGCTCACCAAATAGACAGGGGAATAATTCACCCCTCCACTTT. V gene TRBV18 combines with J gene TRBJ1-6, with 8 nucleotides matching TRBD1. The junction had 5 bases not matched to a gene; V was cut back by 2 bases and J by 5 bases. CDR3 length: 16 amino acids. Germline CDR1 reads KGHSH; CDR2 reads LQKENI.